A single sample is the source of the 10 T cell receptor beta chains below, sequenced in a study of shared clonotypes between healthy human individuals (dated by TCRdb to the early 2020s). The method behind the library was the immunoSEQ multiplex PCR assay. TCRdb re-hosts the immuneACCESS table, in-frame sequences only. Its copies lack some clones; in the studies checked, an unresolved V gene accounts for under half of them, and the cause for the rest is not known. For this sample there are under 2,500,000 clones; about 94% appear just once. The ten biggest clones cover around 0.13% of the sample. Sequencing was carried out using naive CD4+ T cells sorted from blood. The cell subset or site label on this specimen signifies: CD45RA+ positively selected. The receptors derive from a man between 18 and 29 years old in good health.

The V and J genes are TRBV29-1 and TRBJ1-1; TRBD1 might be the D (6 bases). V lost 5 bases and J 6 bases, leaving 10 bases between the germline ends. Germline CDR1 is SQVTM and CDR2 is ANQGSEA. CDR3 length: 11 residues. The CDR3 DNA is TGCAGCGTTAACAGGGAGGCTGAAGCTTTCTTT. It translates to CSVNREAEAFF.

The rearrangement joins TRBV30 to TRBJ1-1; D is unclear. V gave up 6 bases and J gave up 1 base, with 12 bases separating them. Germline V gene sequence: CDR1 GTSNPN, CDR2 SVGIG (reference sequence). The CDR3 has 13 residues. The CDR3 is CACNRAANTEAFF. The CDR3 DNA reads TGTGCCTGTAACCGGGCCGCGAACACTGAAGCTTTCTTT.

CDR3 in DNA: TGCGCCAGCAGCCAATGGAGTCGGGAGACCCAGTACTTC. Protein product: CASSQWSRETQYF. The genes are TRBV4-1 and TRBJ2-5, with unresolved D. The CDR3 spans 13 residues. The germline CDR1 and CDR2 sequences are MGHRA and YSYEKL. V dropped 2 bases and J dropped 5 bases, with 9 bases sitting between them.

V usage is TRBV18 and J usage is TRBJ2-7; D perhaps matches TRBD1 (6 bases). CDR1 is KGHSH, CDR2 LQKENI, per germline. This CDR3 has 14 amino acids. Between the trimmed V and J ends, which lost 3 bases and 4 bases, there was a span of 13 bases. The CDR3 spells CASSPGAGRYEQYF. The CDR3, as DNA: TGTGCCAGCTCACCGGGGGCAGGACGGTACGAGCAGTACTTC. The variable domain in full, with the rest retrieved from reference TRBV18 and TRBJ2-7, is NAGVMQNPRHLVRRRGQEARLRCSPMKGHSHVYWYRQLPEEGLKFMVYLQKENIIDESGMPKERFSAEFPKEGPSILRIQQVVRGDSAAYFCASSPGAGRYEQYFGPGTRLTVT.

The chain carries TRBV5-1 and TRBJ1-1; 8 positions match TRBD1. The J segment lost 5 bases and the V segment lost 3 bases, leaving 9 bases of the junction unmatched. Looked up from germline, CDR1 is SGHRS and CDR2 is YFSETQ. The length of the CDR3 is 15 residues. CDR3 amino acids: CASSYGQGGETEAFF. Written as DNA, the CDR3 is TGCGCCAGCAGCTACGGACAGGGAGGGGAGACTGAAGCTTTCTTT.

The V and J genes are TRBV10-2 and TRBJ2-1; 11 bases match TRBD1. CDR3 length: 14 residues. V lost 10 bases and J lost 8; bases outside the gene matches: 10. From germline, CDR1 is WSHSY and CDR2 SAAADI. CDR3 bases: TGCGCCACCCAGGGACAGGGGGTCGTGGATGAGCAGTTCTTC. Amino acids: CATQGQGVVDEQFF.

In the case of this clone: Other DNA sequences in this sample translate to the same CDR3. V gene TRBV18 combines with J gene TRBJ1-1; the D is unclear. This CDR3 region has 14 residues. V lost 2 bases, J lost 0 bases, and 7 bases lay in between. CDR1 and CDR2 (germline): KGHSH, LQKENI. DNA of the CDR3: TGTGCCAGCTCACCATCAGGCCTGAACACTGAAGCTTTCTTT. Protein product: CASSPSGLNTEAFF. Using reference TRBV18 and TRBJ1-1 for the parts outside the CDR3, the full variable domain is NAGVMQNPRHLVRRRGQEARLRCSPMKGHSHVYWYRQLPEEGLKFMVYLQKENIIDESGMPKERFSAEFPKEGPSILRIQQVVRGDSAAYFCASSPSGLNTEAFFGQGTRLTVV.

The gene calls are TRBV5-1 and TRBJ1-2; a weak D match, TRBD1 (5 bases). From germline, CDR1 is SGHRS and CDR2 YFSETQ. The length of the CDR3 is 13 residues. V was shortened by 2 bases and J by 6 bases, with 11 bases between the two germline ends. The DNA of the CDR3 is TGCGCCAGCAGCTTCGAGGTGGGGGATGGCTACACCTTC. Translated, it gives CASSFEVGDGYTF.

The CDR3 DNA reads as TGCGCCAGCAGCCAAGATCTATCGGTAGTCGCAACTGAAGCTTTCTTT. It is translated as CASSQDLSVVATEAFF. The chain couples TRBV4-3 to TRBJ1-1; D gene ambiguous. The CDR3 has 16 residues. From germline, CDR1 is LGHNA and CDR2 YSLEER. Trimming removed 0 bases at V and 5 bases at J, with 16 bases between.

CDR3 loop: CAISEPGTGAGETQYF. The CDR3 nucleotides are TGTGCCATCAGTGAGCCAGGGACAGGGGCGGGAGAGACCCAGTACTTC. The chain uses TRBV10-3 and TRBJ2-5; 10 nucleotides match TRBD1. Germline values: CDR1 ENHRY, CDR2 SYGVKD. V lost 2 bases, J lost 4 bases, and 7 bases stayed unmatched. This CDR3 comprises 16 residues.